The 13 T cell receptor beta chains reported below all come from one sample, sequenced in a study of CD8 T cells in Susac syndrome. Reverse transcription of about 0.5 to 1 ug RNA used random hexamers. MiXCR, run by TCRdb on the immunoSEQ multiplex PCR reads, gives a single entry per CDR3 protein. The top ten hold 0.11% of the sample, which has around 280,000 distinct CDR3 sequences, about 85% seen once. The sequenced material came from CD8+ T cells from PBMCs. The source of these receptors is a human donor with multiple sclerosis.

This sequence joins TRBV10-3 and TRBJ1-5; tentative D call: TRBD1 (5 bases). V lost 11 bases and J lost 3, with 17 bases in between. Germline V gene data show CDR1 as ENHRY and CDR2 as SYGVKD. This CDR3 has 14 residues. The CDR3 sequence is CASTRGGTNQPQHF. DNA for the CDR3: TGTGCCTCAACCCGGGGGGGAACCAATCAGCCCCAGCATTTT.

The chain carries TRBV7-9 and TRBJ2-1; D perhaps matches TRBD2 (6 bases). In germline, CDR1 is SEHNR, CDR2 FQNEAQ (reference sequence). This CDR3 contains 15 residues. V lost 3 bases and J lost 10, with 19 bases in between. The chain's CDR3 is CASSLGLASPREQFF. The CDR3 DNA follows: TGTGCCAGCAGCTTGGGACTTGCCTCCCCTAGGGAGCAGTTCTTC.

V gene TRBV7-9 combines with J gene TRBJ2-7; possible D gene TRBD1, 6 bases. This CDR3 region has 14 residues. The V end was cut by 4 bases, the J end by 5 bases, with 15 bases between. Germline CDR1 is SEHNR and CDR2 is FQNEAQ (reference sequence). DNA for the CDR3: TGTGCCAGCAGCTCGGGGCCGGGACACAACGAGCAGTACTTC. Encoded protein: CASSSGPGHNEQYF. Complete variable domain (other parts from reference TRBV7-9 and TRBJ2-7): DTGVSQNPRHKITKRGQNVTFRCDPISEHNRLYWYRQTLGQGPEFLTYFQNEAQLEKSRLLSDRFSAERPKGSFSTLEIQRTEQGDSAMYLCASSSGPGHNEQYFGPGTRLTVT.

CDR3 in DNA: TGTGCCAGCAGTCAATCAAGGGTAGAGCCCCAGCATTTT. Protein: CASSQSRVEPQHF. The V call is TRBV12-3 or TRBV12-4, the J call TRBJ1-5; D is ambiguous. The CDR3 has 13 amino acids. Trimming left V 5 bases short and J 8 bases short, with 13 bases between.

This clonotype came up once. CDR3 sequence: CASSPGGVYNEQFF. CDR3 nucleotides: TGTGCCAGCAGCCCGGGGGGAGTATACAATGAGCAGTTCTTC. This chain uses TRBV7-3 with TRBJ2-1; 7 bases are a match to TRBD2. V was pared by 5 bases and J by 4 bases, with 5 bases of the junction left unmatched. Germline-derived CDR1 and CDR2 are SGHTA and FQGTGA. The CDR3 runs to 14 residues.

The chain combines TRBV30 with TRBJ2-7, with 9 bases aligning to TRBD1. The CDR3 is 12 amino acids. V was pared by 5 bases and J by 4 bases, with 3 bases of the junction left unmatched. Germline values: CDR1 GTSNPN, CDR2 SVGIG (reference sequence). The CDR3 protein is CAWDRGLYEQYF. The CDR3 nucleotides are TGTGCCTGGGACAGGGGGTTGTACGAGCAGTACTTC.

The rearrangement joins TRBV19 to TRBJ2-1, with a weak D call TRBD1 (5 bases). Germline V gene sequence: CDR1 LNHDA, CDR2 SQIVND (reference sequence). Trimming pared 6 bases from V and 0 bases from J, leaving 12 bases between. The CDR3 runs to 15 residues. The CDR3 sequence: CASSPDSGSYNEQFF. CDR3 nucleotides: TGTGCCAGTAGCCCTGACAGTGGCTCCTACAATGAGCAGTTCTTC.

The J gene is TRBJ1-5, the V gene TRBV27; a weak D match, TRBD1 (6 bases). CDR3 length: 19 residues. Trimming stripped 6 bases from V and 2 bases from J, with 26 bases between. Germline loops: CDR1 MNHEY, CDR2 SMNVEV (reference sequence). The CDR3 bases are TGTGCCAGCAGCCCGACCTTTGAGCAGGGGTTAAGGGGCAATCAGCCCCAGCATTTT. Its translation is CASSPTFEQGLRGNQPQHF.

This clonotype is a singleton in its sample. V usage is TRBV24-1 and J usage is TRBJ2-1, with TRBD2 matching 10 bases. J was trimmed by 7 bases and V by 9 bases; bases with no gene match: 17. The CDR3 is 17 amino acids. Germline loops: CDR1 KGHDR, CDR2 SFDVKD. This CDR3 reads CATGGRASGRAKNEQFF. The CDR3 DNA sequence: TGTGCCACCGGGGGGCGGGCCAGCGGGAGGGCCAAAAATGAGCAGTTCTTC.

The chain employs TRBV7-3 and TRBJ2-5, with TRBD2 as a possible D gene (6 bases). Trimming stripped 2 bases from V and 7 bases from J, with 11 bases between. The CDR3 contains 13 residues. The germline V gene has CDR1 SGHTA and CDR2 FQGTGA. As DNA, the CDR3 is TGTGCCAGCAGCTTACGACCCGGGGGGACCCAGTACTTC. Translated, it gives CASSLRPGGTQYF. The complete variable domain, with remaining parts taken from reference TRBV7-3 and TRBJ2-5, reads GAGVSQTPSNKVTEKGKYVELRCDPISGHTALYWYRQSLGQGPEFLIYFQGTGAADDSGLPNDRFFAVRPEGSVSTLKIQRTERGDSAVYLCASSLRPGGTQYFGPGTRLLVL.

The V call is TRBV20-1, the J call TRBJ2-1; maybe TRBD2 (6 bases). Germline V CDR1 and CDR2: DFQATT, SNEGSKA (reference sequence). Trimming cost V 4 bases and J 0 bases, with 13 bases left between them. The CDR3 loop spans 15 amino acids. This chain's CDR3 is CSATSTRGSYNEQFF. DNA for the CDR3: TGCAGTGCTACTTCGACTAGAGGCTCCTACAATGAGCAGTTCTTC.

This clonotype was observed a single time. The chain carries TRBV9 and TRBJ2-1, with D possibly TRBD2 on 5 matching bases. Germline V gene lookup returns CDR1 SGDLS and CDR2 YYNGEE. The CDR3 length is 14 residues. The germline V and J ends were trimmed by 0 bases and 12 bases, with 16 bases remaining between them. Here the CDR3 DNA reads TGTGCCAGCAGCGTAGCGGACTGGGAGCTTAGGCAGTTCTTC. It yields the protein CASSVADWELRQFF.

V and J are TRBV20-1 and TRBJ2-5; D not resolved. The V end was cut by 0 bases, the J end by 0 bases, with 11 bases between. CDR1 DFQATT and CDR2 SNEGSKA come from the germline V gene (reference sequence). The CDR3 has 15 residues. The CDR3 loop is CSARDSGQYQETQYF. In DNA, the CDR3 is TGCAGTGCTAGAGATTCGGGCCAGTACCAAGAGACCCAGTACTTC.